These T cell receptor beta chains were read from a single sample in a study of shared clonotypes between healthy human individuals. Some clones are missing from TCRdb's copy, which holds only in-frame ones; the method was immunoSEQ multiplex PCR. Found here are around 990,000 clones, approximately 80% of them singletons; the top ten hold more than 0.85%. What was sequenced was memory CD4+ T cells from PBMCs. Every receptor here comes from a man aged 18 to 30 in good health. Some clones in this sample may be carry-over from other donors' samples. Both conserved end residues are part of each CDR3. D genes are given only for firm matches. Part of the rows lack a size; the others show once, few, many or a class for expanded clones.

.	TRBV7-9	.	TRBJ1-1	TGTGCCAGCAGCCCCGTCAGGAGGGTTGAAGCTTTCTTT	CASSPVRRVEAFF
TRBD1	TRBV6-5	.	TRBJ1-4	TGTGCCAGCAGTTACTCGCAGGCAGGGGGAGGTGAAAAACTGTTTTTT	CASSYSQAGGGEKLFF
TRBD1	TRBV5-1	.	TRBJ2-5	TGCGCCAGCAGCTTGGGCGACAGGGGGAAGACCCAGTACTTC	CASSLGDRGKTQYF
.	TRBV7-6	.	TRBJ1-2	TGTGCCAGCAGCTTGGCCCGGGGGACCCGGGAAAACTATGGCTACACCTTC	CASSLARGTRENYGYTF
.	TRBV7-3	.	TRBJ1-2	TGTGCCAGCAGCTTAACAGGGGATGGCTACACCTTC	CASSLTGDGYTF
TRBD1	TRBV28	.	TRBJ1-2	TGTGCCAGCAGCGCCGACAGGGGCTATGGCTACACCTTC	CASSADRGYGYTF
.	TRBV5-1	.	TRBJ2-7	TGCGCCAGCAGCTTGGGCTACAGCTCCTACGAGCAGTACTTC	CASSLGYSSYEQYF
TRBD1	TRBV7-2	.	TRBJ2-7	TGTGCCAGCAGTTACGACAGGGGGGGTCCCTACGAGCAGTACTTC	CASSYDRGGPYEQYF
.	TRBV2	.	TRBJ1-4	TGTGCCAGCGCTAGGGGTCTAAACCGGGATGGGGAAAAACTGTTTTTT	CASARGLNRDGEKLFF
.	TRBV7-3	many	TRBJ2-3	TGTGCCAGCACCAGAGGGACAAGTCGGAGCGATACGCAGTATTTT	CASTRGTSRSDTQYF
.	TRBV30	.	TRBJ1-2	TGTGCCTGGACCATCGGGGACTATGGCTACACCTTC	CAWTIGDYGYTF
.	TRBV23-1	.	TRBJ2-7	TGCGCCAGCAGTCTTCCTACAGGTTTCTACGAGCAGTACTTC	CASSLPTGFYEQYF
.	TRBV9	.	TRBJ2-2	TGTGCCAGCAGCGCCCAGGGATTGAACACCGGGGAGCTGTTTTTT	CASSAQGLNTGELFF
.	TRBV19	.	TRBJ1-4	TGTGCCAGGGTCCAGGGGTCCCACTTCGAAAAACTGTTTTTT	CARVQGSHFEKLFF
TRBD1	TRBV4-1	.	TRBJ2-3	TGCGCCAGCAGCCCCCTGGACAGGGGCGATGCAGATACGCAGTATTTT	CASSPLDRGDADTQYF
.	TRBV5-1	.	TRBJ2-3	TGCGCCAGCAGCTTGGAAGATACGCAGTATTTT	CASSLEDTQYF
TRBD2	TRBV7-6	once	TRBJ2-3	TGTGCCAGCAGTTATTACGGGAGGGACGCAGATACGCAGTATTTT	CASSYYGRDADTQYF
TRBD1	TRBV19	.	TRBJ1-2	TGTGCCAGTGGGCTGGGGACAGCCTATGGCTACACCTTC	CASGLGTAYGYTF
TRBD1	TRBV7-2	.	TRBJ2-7	TGTGCCAGCAGCCTCCCCTGGGACAGGGGCCCTACCCCCTACGAGCAGTACTTC	CASSLPWDRGPTPYEQYF
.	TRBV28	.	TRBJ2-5	TGTGCCAGCAGTTTTAATCAGGTCGGAGAAGAGACCCAGTACTTC	CASSFNQVGEETQYF
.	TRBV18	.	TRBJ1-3	TGTGCCAGCCACATAAGCTCTGGAAACACCATATATTTT	CASHISSGNTIYF
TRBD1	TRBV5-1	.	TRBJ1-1	TGCGCCAGCAGCACCCAGGGGGCCACTGAAGCTTTCTTT	CASSTQGATEAFF
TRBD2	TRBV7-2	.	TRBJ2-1	TGTGCCAGCAGCCAGCTCGGCCTAGCGGGAGATTACAATGAGCAGTTCTTC	CASSQLGLAGDYNEQFF
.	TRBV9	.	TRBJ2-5	TGTGCCAGCAGCCTTCAAGGGGCTTACGAGACCCAGTACTTC	CASSLQGAYETQYF
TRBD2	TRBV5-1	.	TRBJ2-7	TGCGCCAGCAGCTTGGTAGCGGGAGCTAACTACGAGCAGTACTTC	CASSLVAGANYEQYF
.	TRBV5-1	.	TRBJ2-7	TGCGCCAGCAGCCCAGACGGTCCATACTACGAGCAGTACTTC	CASSPDGPYYEQYF
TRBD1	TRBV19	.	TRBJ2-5	TGTGCCAGTAGTATTCCGGGACAGGGTGAAGAGACCCAGTACTTC	CASSIPGQGEETQYF
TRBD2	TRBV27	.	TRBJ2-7	TGTGCCAGCAGTCCCCTAGTCGGGGAGGGGACTAGCGGGAGTCTAATATTCTACGAGCAGTACTTC	CASSPLVGEGTSGSLIFYEQYF
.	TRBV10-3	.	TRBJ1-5	TGTGCCATCGGGCGGCGAGAGTATCAGCCCCAGCATTTT	CAIGRREYQPQHF
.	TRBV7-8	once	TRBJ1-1	TGTGCCAGCAGCCTCTGGGGGGGAACTGAGGCTTTCTTT	CASSLWGGTEAFF
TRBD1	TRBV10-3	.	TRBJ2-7	TGTGCCATCAGGGCGGGACAGGTTTCCTCCTACGAGCAGTACTTC	CAIRAGQVSSYEQYF
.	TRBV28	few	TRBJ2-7	TGTGCCAGCAGCGAGAGGACAGACCTTTATACGGATTACGAGCAGTACTTC	CASSERTDLYTDYEQYF
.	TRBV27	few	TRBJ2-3	TGTGCCAGCAGGGTTTTTAGAGGAGGGCAAGATACGCAGTATTTT	CASRVFRGGQDTQYF
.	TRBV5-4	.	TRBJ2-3	TGTGCCAGCAGCTTGGGTCCCTGGAGCACAGATACGCAGTATTTT	CASSLGPWSTDTQYF
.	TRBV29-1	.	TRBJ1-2	TGCAGCGTTGAATCCGGGGGCGGCTATGGCTACACCTTC	CSVESGGGYGYTF
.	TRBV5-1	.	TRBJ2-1	TGCGCCAGCAGCATAGGGACACCCCAGGGGGAGCAGTTCTTC	CASSIGTPQGEQFF
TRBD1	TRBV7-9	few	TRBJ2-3	TGTGCCAGCAGCCCGGGGACAGGGGCCCCGGATACGCAGTATTTT	CASSPGTGAPDTQYF
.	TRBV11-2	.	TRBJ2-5	TGTGCCAGCAGCTTAGGAGGGTCCGGGACGGGCCTAGAGACCCAGTACTTC	CASSLGGSGTGLETQYF
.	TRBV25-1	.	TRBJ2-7	TGTGCCACCCTTGGTGACGTCGCCGAGCAGTACTTC	CATLGDVAEQYF
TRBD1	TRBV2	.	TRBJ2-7	TGTGCCAGCAGTGAAATCGGGACAGGGAAGCACGAGCAGTACTTC	CASSEIGTGKHEQYF
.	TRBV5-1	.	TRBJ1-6	TGCGCCAGCAGCTTGGCCGTGAGGAACCCAACGAGTTCACCCCTCCACTTT	CASSLAVRNPTSSPLHF
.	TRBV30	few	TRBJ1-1	TGTGCCTGGAGCAGAGGGGAGAGGGCTGAAGCTTTCTTT	CAWSRGERAEAFF
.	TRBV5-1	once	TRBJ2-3	TGCGCCAGCAGCTTGGCCCCGGGAACTCTTGACACAGATACGCAGTATTTT	CASSLAPGTLDTDTQYF
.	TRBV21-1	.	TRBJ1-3	TGTGCCAGCAGCCCATCCAGAGGGGGCGAAGGAAACACCATATATTTT	CASSPSRGGEGNTIYF
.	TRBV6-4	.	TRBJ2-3	TGTGCCAGCAGTGACGTACGGGAGTCTGGCACAGATACGCAGTATTTT	CASSDVRESGTDTQYF
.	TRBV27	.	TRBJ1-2	TGTGCCAGCAGTTTAGGGGGGATTGGGGATACAGGGTCCCGGTCTTACTATGGCTACACCTTC	CASSLGGIGDTGSRSYYGYTF
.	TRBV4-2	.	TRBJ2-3	TGTGCCAGCAGCCAAGATGCGGACTCGATCGGCTATACGCAGTATTTT	CASSQDADSIGYTQYF
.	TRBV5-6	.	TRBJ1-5	TGTGCCAGCAGCTTGGGCCGGGGTCAGCCCCAGCATTTT	CASSLGRGQPQHF
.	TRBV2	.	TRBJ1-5	TGTGCCAGCAGCCAAGAGCGTCAGCCCCAGCATTTT	CASSQERQPQHF
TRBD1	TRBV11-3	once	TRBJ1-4	TGTGCCAGCAGCCCAGGACAGGGGAGAGAGGGGAATGAAAAACTGTTTTTT	CASSPGQGREGNEKLFF
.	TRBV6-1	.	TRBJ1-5	TGTGCCAGCAGTGAATACACCAATCAGCCCCAGCATTTT	CASSEYTNQPQHF
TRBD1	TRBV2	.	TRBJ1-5	TGTGCCAGCAGTCAGACAGGGGGCTTTCAGCCCCAGCATTTT	CASSQTGGFQPQHF
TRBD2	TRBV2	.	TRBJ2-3	TGTGCCAGCACAGCGGGAGGGGATACGCAGTATTTT	CASTAGGDTQYF
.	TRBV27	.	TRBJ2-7	TGTGCCAGCAGAGAAGTCCTTGGCTCCTACGAGCAGTACTTC	CASREVLGSYEQYF
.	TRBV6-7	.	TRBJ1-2	TGTGCCAGCAGTTACTCAGTCAGCGGAGCAAGAAATGGCTACACCTTC	CASSYSVSGARNGYTF